This is a list of T cell receptor beta chains from one sample in a study of blood T cells in healthy people across ages. Each CDR3 protein gets one entry after TCRdb re-called the 5' RACE reads with MiXCR. The table has 870,000 or so distinct CDR3 sequences, 25% to 35% seen once. Sequencing was performed on blood. The receptors here all came from a woman aged 80 or over in good health. Both conserved end residues are part of each CDR3. The D gene is left open where the match is weak. Some rows have no size entry. The others give once, few or many, or a class for an expanded clone.

V gene	D gene	J gene	clone size	CDR3 protein	CDR3 DNA
TRBV20-1	-	TRBJ1-6	-	CSASRPGADNSPLHF	TGCAGTGCTAGCCGGCCAGGGGCGGATAATTCACCCCTCCACTTT
TRBV2	TRBD2	TRBJ2-4	-	CASNPSLLAGGGQYF	TGTGCCAGCAATCCATCGCTGCTAGCGGGGGGTGGGCAGTACTTC
TRBV7-2	TRBD2	TRBJ2-3	-	CASSAGGGTQYF	TGTGCCAGCAGCGCCGGGGGGGGTACGCAGTATTTT
TRBV7-2	TRBD2	TRBJ2-5	many	CASSLGLAGGASETQYF	TGTGCCAGCAGCTTAGGACTAGCGGGGGGGGCCTCGGAGACCCAGTACTTC
TRBV6-5	-	TRBJ1-2	-	CASNDFTGNGYTF	TGTGCCAGCAACGACTTCACAGGGAATGGCTACACCTTC
TRBV6-2/TRBV6-3	TRBD2	TRBJ2-1	many	CASKRSGGDGEQFF	TGTGCCAGCAAACGGAGCGGGGGGGACGGTGAGCAGTTCTTC
TRBV24-1	TRBD1	TRBJ2-7	-	CATSDGQGIREQYF	TGTGCCACCAGTGACGGACAGGGGATCAGGGAGCAGTACTTC
TRBV9	-	TRBJ2-3	many	CASSVGVAFTDTQYF	TGTGCCAGCAGCGTAGGGGTTGCTTTTACAGATACGCAGTATTTT
TRBV27	-	TRBJ1-5	few	CASSPRAGISNQPQHF	TGTGCCAGCAGTCCCCGGGCAGGGATCAGCAATCAGCCCCAGCATTTT
TRBV12-3/TRBV12-4	-	TRBJ2-5	many	CASSSGPSEGTQYF	TGTGCCAGCAGCTCCGGGCCTTCAGAGGGGACCCAGTACTTC
TRBV5-6	TRBD1	TRBJ2-6	many	CASSWTGTVANVLTF	TGTGCCAGCAGCTGGACAGGTACTGTGGCCAACGTCCTGACTTTC
TRBV27	TRBD1	TRBJ1-1	many	CASSYRGRNTEAFF	TGTGCCAGCAGCTACAGGGGGAGGAACACTGAAGCTTTCTTT
TRBV20-1	-	TRBJ2-3	-	CSARAGPGGAPSSTDTQYF	TGCAGTGCTAGAGCCGGACCGGGCGGAGCTCCTTCTAGCACAGATACGCAGTATTTT
TRBV27	-	TRBJ2-7	-	CASQGGEEGYYEQYF	TGTGCCAGTCAGGGGGGGGAAGAGGGCTACTACGAGCAGTACTTC
TRBV4-3	-	TRBJ1-6	many	CASSQGWDVNSPLHF	TGCGCCAGCAGCCAAGGGTGGGATGTGAATTCACCCCTCCACTTT
TRBV7-2	TRBD1	TRBJ2-6	many	CASSHSMLRDREARANVLTF	TGTGCCAGCAGCCACTCGATGCTCCGGGACAGGGAGGCAAGGGCCAACGTCCTGACTTTC
TRBV18	-	TRBJ1-2	-	CASSPPGRGNYGYTF	TGTGCCAGCTCACCACCGGGACGGGGTAACTATGGCTACACCTTC
TRBV20-1	-	TRBJ1-6	-	CSARDKWSSYNSPLHF	TGCAGTGCTAGAGATAAGTGGAGCTCCTATAATTCACCCCTCCACTTT
TRBV6-6	-	TRBJ2-1	many	CATTRRDEQFF	TGTGCCACCACTCGGCGGGATGAGCAGTTCTTC
TRBV6-2/TRBV6-3	-	TRBJ2-7	-	CASSYGGGGCNEQYF	TGTGCCAGCAGTTACGGGGGAGGAGGTTGCAATGAGCAGTACTTC
TRBV7-2	-	TRBJ2-1	many	CASSLWEFNEQFF	TGTGCCAGCAGCTTATGGGAGTTCAATGAGCAGTTCTTC
TRBV6-5	TRBD1	TRBJ1-2	many	CASSPDRGLYGYTF	TGTGCCAGCAGCCCAGACAGGGGGCTGTATGGCTACACCTTC
TRBV25-1	-	TRBJ2-7	once	CASSEGGNFEQYF	TGTGCCAGCAGTGAAGGAGGGAACTTCGAGCAGTACTTC
TRBV28	-	TRBJ2-3	-	CASSFLRGSNANTQYF	TGTGCCAGCAGTTTTCTCCGTGGTTCGAACGCAAATACGCAGTATTTT
TRBV24-1	-	TRBJ1-2	-	CATSEEGGYGYTF	TGTGCCACCAGTGAGGAGGGGGGCTATGGCTACACCTTC
TRBV12-3/TRBV12-4	-	TRBJ1-6	many	CASSPRTNSPLHF	TGTGCCAGCAGTCCACGGACGAATTCACCCCTCCACTTT
TRBV6-6	TRBD2	TRBJ2-1	many	CASSYAGTSGGLITNEQFF	TGTGCCAGCAGTTACGCCGGGACTAGCGGGGGCCTAATAACCAATGAGCAGTTCTTC
TRBV15	TRBD1	TRBJ1-2	many	CATSKGTGTYYTF	TGTGCCACCAGCAAGGGGACAGGCACTTATTACACCTTC
TRBV9	TRBD2	TRBJ2-1	few	CASSVGLAGESEQFF	TGTGCCAGCAGCGTAGGTTTAGCGGGGGAGAGTGAGCAGTTCTTC
TRBV7-2	TRBD1	TRBJ2-1	many	CASRTGTTNNEQFF	TGTGCCAGCAGGACAGGGACAACCAACAATGAGCAGTTCTTC
TRBV20-1	TRBD1	TRBJ2-1	many	CRVTGGSGLYNEQFF	TGCAGGGTCACAGGGGGCTCAGGTCTCTACAATGAGCAGTTCTTC
TRBV7-3	-	TRBJ2-5	-	CASSLLPNQETQYF	TGTGCCAGCAGCTTGCTGCCGAACCAAGAGACCCAGTACTTC
TRBV5-1	-	TRBJ2-2	few	CASCPILANTGELFF	TGCGCCAGCTGTCCCATACTCGCGAACACCGGGGAGCTGTTTTTT